This T cell receptor beta chain was identified in a study of glioma-infiltrating T cells after dendritic cell vaccination. Study background: Dendritic cell vaccine was injected intradermally three times, biweekly.

This clone occurred a few times. What it recognizes is unknown. Time point in this sample: after dendritic cell vaccination, including at tumor progression/relapse. This CDR3 comprises 16 residues. The germline CDR1 and CDR2 sequences are MDHEN and SYDVKM. The V segment lost 2 bases and the J segment 0 bases; nucleotides outside the gene matches: 3. Study results and caveats: Few patients contributed both blood and tumor specimens.

The immunoSEQ assay amplified TCRB CDR3 from up to 2 ug DNA. Using immunoSEQ multiplex PCR, the repertoire was profiled, and TCRdb retains in-frame clones only, with some absent. The sample has approximately 99,000 clones, approximately 80% seen once; the top ten hold approximately 5.5%. This receptor was taken from a human donor with glioblastoma. The V and J genes are TRBV28 and TRBJ2-1, with 8 positions matching TRBD2. This material consisted of blood, taken after dendritic cell vaccination. The CDR3 loop is CASSLAGTSSYNEQFF. CDR3 DNA: TGTGCCAGCAGTTTAGCCGGGACTAGCTCCTACAATGAGCAGTTCTTC.